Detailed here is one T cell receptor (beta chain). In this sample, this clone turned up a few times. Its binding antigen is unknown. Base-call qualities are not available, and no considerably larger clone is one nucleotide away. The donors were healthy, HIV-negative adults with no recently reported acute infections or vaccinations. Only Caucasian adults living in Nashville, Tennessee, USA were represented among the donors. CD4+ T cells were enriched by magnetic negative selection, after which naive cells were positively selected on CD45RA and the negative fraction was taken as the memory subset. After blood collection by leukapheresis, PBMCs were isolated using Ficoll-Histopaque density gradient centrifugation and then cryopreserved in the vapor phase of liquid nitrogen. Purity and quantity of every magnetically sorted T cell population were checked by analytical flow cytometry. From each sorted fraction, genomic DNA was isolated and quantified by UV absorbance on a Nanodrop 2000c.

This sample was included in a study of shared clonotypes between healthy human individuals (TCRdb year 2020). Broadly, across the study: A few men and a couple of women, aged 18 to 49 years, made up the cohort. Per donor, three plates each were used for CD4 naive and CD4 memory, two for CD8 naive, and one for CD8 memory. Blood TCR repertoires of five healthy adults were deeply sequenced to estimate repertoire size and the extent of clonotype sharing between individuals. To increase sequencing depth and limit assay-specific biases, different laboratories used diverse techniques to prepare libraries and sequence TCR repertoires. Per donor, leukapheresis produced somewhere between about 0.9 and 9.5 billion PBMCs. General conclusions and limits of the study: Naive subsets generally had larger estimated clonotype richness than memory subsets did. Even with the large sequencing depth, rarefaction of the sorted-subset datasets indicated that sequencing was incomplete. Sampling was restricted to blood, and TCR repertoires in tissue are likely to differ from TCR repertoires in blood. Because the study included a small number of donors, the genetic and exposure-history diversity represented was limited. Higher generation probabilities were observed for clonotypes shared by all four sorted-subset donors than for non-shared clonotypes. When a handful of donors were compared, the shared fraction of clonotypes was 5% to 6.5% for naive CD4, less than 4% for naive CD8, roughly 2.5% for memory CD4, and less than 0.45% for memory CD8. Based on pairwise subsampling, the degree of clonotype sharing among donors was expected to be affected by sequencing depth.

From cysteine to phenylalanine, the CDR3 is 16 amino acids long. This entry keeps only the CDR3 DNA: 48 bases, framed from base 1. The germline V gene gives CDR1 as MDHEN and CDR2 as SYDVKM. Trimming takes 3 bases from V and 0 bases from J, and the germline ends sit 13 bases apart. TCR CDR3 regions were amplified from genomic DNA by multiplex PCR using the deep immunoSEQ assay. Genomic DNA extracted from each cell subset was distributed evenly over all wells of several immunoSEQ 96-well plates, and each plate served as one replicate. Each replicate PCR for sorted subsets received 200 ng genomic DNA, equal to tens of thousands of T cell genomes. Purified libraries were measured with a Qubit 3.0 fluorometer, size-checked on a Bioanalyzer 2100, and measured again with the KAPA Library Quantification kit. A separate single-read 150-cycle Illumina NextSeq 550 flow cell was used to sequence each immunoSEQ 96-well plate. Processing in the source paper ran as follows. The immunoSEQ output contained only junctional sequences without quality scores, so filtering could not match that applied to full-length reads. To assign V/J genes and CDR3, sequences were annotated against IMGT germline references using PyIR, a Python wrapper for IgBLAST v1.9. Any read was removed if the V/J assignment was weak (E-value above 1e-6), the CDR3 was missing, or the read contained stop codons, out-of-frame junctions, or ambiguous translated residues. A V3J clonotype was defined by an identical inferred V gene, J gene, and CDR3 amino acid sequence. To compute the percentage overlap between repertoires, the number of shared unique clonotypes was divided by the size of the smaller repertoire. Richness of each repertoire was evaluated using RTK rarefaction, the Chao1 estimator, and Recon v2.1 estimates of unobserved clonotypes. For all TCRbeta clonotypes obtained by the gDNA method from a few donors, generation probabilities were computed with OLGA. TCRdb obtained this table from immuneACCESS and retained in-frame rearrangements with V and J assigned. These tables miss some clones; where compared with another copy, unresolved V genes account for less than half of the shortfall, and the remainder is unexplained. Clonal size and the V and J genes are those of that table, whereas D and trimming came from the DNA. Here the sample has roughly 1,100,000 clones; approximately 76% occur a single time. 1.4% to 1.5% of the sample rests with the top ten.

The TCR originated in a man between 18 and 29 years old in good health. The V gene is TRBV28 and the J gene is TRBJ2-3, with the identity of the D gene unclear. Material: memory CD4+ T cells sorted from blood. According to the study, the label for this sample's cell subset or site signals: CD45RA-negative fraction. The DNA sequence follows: TGTGCCAGCAGTTTCTCACGCGCAGACAGCACAGATACGCAGTATTTT. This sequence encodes CASSFSRADSTDTQYF.